The 31 T cell receptor beta chains in this list originate from one sample, sequenced in a study of monozygotic twins with inflammatory bowel disease. Reanalyzing the 5' RACE reads, TCRdb keeps one entry per CDR3 protein, without DNA. The listing contains 200,000 to 250,000 distinct CDR3 sequences. Sequences were obtained from blood. These receptors came from a human donor with ulcerative colitis or Crohn's disease, or a healthy co-twin of an affected twin (not recorded which).

The V gene is TRBV6-2 or TRBV6-3, the J gene TRBJ2-7; the TRBD1 assignment by TCRdb is unverifiable without DNA. CDR1 is MNHEY, CDR2 SVGEGT, per germline. This CDR3 contains 14 residues. CDR3 sequence: CASTPRLAYYEQYF.

The rearrangement links TRBV12-3 or TRBV12-4 to TRBJ1-5; the TCRdb call, TRBD1, lacks DNA for checking. The CDR3 runs to 14 residues. CDR3 region: CASSLGQGLLPQHF.

This chain links TRBV9 with TRBJ2-3; without DNA, the TCRdb call of TRBD1 cannot be checked. CDR3 length equals 16 residues. Germline V gives CDR1 SGDLS, CDR2 YYNGEE. CDR3 residues: CASSLLVDSVTDTQYF.

V gene TRBV18 combines with J gene TRBJ2-5; TCRdb's assignment of TRBD1 cannot be checked, as there is no DNA. The length of the CDR3 is 13 residues. CDR1 KGHSH and CDR2 LQKENI come from the germline V gene. The CDR3 sequence is CASHRRGQETQYF. The full variable domain, in which reference TRBV18 and TRBJ2-5 provide the parts outside the CDR3, is NAGVMQNPRHLVRRRGQEARLRCSPMKGHSHVYWYRQLPEEGLKFMVYLQKENIIDESGMPKERFSAEFPKEGPSILRIQQVVRGDSAAYFCASHRRGQETQYFGPGTRLLVL.

The J gene is TRBJ2-6, the V gene TRBV25-1. CDR3 size: 14 residues. Germline assignment: CDR1 MGHDK and CDR2 SYGVNS. CDR3 loop: CASSATSGANVLTF.

This chain connects TRBV11-2 to TRBJ2-1; the TCRdb call, TRBD2, lacks DNA for checking. The CDR3 loop spans 16 amino acids. CDR1 is SGHAT, CDR2 FQNNGV, per germline. CDR3 amino acids: CASSARLVPSYNEQFF.

The CDR3 sequence: CASSLGVGELFF. The chain has TRBV12-3 or TRBV12-4 and TRBJ2-2. The CDR3 has 12 amino acids.

The CDR3 protein is CASSLLQPDTQYF. The chain links TRBV5-5 to TRBJ2-3. Germline values: CDR1 SGHKS, CDR2 YYEKEE (reference sequence). The CDR3 has 13 amino acids.

The genes are TRBV2 and TRBJ1-1. The germline gives CDR1 SNHLY, CDR2 FYNNEI. CDR3 length equals 17 residues. The CDR3 sequence: CASSEYLTEPMNTEAFF.

The V and J genes are TRBV12-3 or TRBV12-4 and TRBJ1-1. The CDR3 length is 13 residues. Here the CDR3 reads CASSPRGGLGAFF.

The chain employs TRBV20-1 and TRBJ2-7. The CDR3 runs 13 residues. Looked up from germline, CDR1 is DFQATT and CDR2 is SNEGSKA (reference sequence). Here the CDR3 reads CSARPPRSYEQYF.

The chain has TRBV5-1 and TRBJ2-1; the D call of TRBD1 rests on TCRdb alone, since no DNA is present to check it. From germline, CDR1 is SGHRS and CDR2 YFSETQ. CDR3 size: 14 residues. The CDR3 sequence is CASSLNLGGNEQFF.

J is TRBJ1-1 and V is TRBV4-1; lacking DNA, the TRBD1 call made by TCRdb goes unchecked. This CDR3 comprises 17 residues. Germline V CDR1 and CDR2: MGHRA, YSYEKL. This chain's CDR3 is CASSQDASGGGYTEAFF.

This rearrangement joins TRBV5-6 to TRBJ2-3; TCRdb indicates TRBD2, and absent DNA this call remains unverified. CDR1 is SGHDT and CDR2 is YYEEEE in the germline V gene. The CDR3 covers 15 residues. The chain's CDR3 is CASSPLAGATDTQYF.

The chain employs TRBV28 and TRBJ2-2; no DNA is available, so the TRBD2 call from TCRdb remains unchecked. CDR3 length: 16 amino acids. The germline CDR1 and CDR2 sequences are MDHEN and SYDVKM. The CDR3 reads CASSGTGTPRPGELFF.

The J gene is TRBJ2-7, the V gene TRBV5-6; lacking DNA, the TRBD2 call made by TCRdb goes unchecked. The CDR3 sequence is 15 residues long. CDR1 SGHDT and CDR2 YYEEEE come from the germline V gene. CDR3 amino acids: CASTGGLAGVSEQYF.

The V call is TRBV5-1, the J call TRBJ2-4; TCRdb outputs TRBD2, but without DNA this stays unchecked. Germline assignment: CDR1 SGHRS and CDR2 YFSETQ. The CDR3 is 15 amino acids. The CDR3 loop reads CASRGLAGNKNIQYF.

The chain couples TRBV11-2 to TRBJ2-2; there is no DNA to check the TCRdb D call of TRBD2. Germline-derived CDR1 and CDR2 are SGHAT and FQNNGV. The CDR3 runs 17 residues. The CDR3: CASSPGLAGGFTGELFF.

The rearrangement links TRBV2 to TRBJ1-1; the D call from TCRdb, TRBD1, cannot be confirmed without DNA. The CDR3 is 11 residues long. Germline V gene data show CDR1 as SNHLY and CDR2 as FYNNEI. The chain's CDR3 is CFGQSNTEAFF. The full variable domain, completed using reference TRBV2 and TRBJ1-1, is EPEVTQTPSHQVTQMGQEVILRCVPISNHLYFYWYRQILGQKVEFLVSFYNNEISEKSEIFDDQFSVERPDGSNFTLKIRSTKLEDSAMYFCFGQSNTEAFFGQGTRLTVV.

The J gene is TRBJ2-1, the V gene TRBV2; TCRdb indicates TRBD2, and absent DNA this call remains unverified. This CDR3 has 14 amino acids. From germline, CDR1 is SNHLY and CDR2 FYNNEI. The CDR3 here is CASSWTTYFNEQFF.

V and J are TRBV28 and TRBJ2-5; TCRdb indicates TRBD1, and absent DNA this call remains unverified. CDR3 length: 16 amino acids. Germline V gives CDR1 MDHEN, CDR2 SYDVKM. This CDR3 is CASPPDRGGSRETQYF.

The V gene is TRBV4-1, the J gene TRBJ2-7; TCRdb gives TRBD1 as the D gene, but with no DNA this cannot be confirmed. The CDR3 has 12 residues. The germline V gene encodes CDR1 MGHRA and CDR2 YSYEKL. CDR3 sequence: CASSSGTHEQYF.

V usage is TRBV4-2 and J usage is TRBJ1-3; TCRdb's assignment of TRBD1 cannot be checked, as there is no DNA. CDR1 and CDR2 (germline): LGHNA, YNFKEQ. The CDR3 totals 17 residues. The CDR3: CASSQESYRGPGNTIYF.

The chain employs TRBV19 and TRBJ2-5; TCRdb's D call of TRBD1 is untestable without DNA. CDR1 and CDR2 from the germline V gene are LNHDA and SQIVND (reference sequence). The CDR3 is 15 residues long. This CDR3 is CASSRRTGGAETQYF.

V and J are TRBV12-3 or TRBV12-4 and TRBJ2-2; TCRdb gives TRBD2 as the D gene, but with no DNA this cannot be confirmed. The CDR3 extends over 18 amino acids. The CDR3 sequence is CASSRTSGREPSTGELFF.

The V call is TRBV7-6, the J call TRBJ1-1; lacking DNA, the TRBD1 call made by TCRdb goes unchecked. This CDR3 has 16 amino acids. Germline V gives CDR1 SGHVS, CDR2 FNYEAQ. This CDR3 reads CASSLGLGQEMTEAFF.

The chain recombines TRBV5-5 with TRBJ2-1. Per germline, CDR1 SGHKS and CDR2 YYEKEE (reference sequence). This CDR3 comprises 16 residues. The CDR3 reads CASSLEATSSYNEQFF.

J is TRBJ2-3 and V is TRBV7-9. The CDR3 has 13 residues. The germline gives CDR1 SEHNR, CDR2 FQNEAQ (reference sequence). Here the CDR3 reads CASSLEPTDTQYF.

This chain uses TRBV5-1 with TRBJ1-4; TCRdb indicates TRBD1, and absent DNA this call remains unverified. CDR1 is SGHRS and CDR2 is YFSETQ in the germline V gene. This CDR3 comprises 16 residues. The CDR3 protein is CASTPGGGQLNEKLFF.

This chain uses TRBV7-8 with TRBJ2-3; TCRdb's D call, TRBD2, is unchecked because there is no DNA. The CDR3 length is 17 residues. CDR1 and CDR2 (germline): SGHVS, FQNEAQ. The CDR3 loop reads CASSPRTSGRVKDTQYF. The full variable domain, completed using reference TRBV7-8 and TRBJ2-3, is GAGVSQSPRYKVAKRGQDVALRCDPISGHVSLFWYQQALGQGPEFLTYFQNEAQLDKSGLPSDRFFAERPEGSVSTLKIQRTQQEDSAVYLCASSPRTSGRVKDTQYFGPGTRLTVL.

This chain uses TRBV11-2 with TRBJ1-5; the D gene TCRdb calls, TRBD1, cannot be checked with no DNA. CDR3 length: 18 residues. Germline loops: CDR1 SGHAT, CDR2 FQNNGV. The CDR3 protein is CASSLSFLDRLSNQPQHF. Filled out from reference TRBV11-2 and TRBJ1-5, the complete variable domain reads EAGVAQSPRYKIIEKRQSVAFWCNPISGHATLYWYQQILGQGPKLLIQFQNNGVVDDSQLPKDRFSAERLKGVDSTLKIQPAKLEDSAVYLCASSLSFLDRLSNQPQHFGDGTRLSIL.